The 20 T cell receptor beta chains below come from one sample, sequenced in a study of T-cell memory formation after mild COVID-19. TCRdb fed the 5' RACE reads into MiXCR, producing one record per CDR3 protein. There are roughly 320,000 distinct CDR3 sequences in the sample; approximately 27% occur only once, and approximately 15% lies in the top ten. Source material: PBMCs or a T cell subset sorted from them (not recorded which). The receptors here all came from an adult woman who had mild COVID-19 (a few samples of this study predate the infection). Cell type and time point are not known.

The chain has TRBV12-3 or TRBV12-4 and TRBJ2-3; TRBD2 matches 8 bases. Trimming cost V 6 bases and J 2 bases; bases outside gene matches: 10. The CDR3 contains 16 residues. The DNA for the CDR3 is TGTGCCAGCAGCCTGAGGACTAGCTTTCACACAGATACGCAGTATTTT. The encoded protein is CASSLRTSFHTDTQYF.

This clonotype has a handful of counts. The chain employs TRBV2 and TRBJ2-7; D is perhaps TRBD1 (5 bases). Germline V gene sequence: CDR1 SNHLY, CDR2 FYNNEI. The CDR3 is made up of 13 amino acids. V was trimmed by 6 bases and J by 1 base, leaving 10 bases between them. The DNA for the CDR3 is TGTGCCAGCAGGACAGACGCTTCCTACGAGCAGTACTTC. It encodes CASRTDASYEQYF.

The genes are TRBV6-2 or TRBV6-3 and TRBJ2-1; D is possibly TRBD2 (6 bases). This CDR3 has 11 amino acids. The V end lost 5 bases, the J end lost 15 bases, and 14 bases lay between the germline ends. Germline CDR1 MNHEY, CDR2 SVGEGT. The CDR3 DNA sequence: TGTGCCAGCAGTCAGGGACTCGGTCCGTTCTTC. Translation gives CASSQGLGPFF.

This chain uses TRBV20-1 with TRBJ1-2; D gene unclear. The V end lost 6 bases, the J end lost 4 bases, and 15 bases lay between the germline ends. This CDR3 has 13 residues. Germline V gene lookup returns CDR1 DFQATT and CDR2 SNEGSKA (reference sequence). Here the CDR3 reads CSALSTMGYGYTF. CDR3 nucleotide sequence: TGCAGTGCCCTCTCGACCATGGGCTATGGCTACACCTTC.

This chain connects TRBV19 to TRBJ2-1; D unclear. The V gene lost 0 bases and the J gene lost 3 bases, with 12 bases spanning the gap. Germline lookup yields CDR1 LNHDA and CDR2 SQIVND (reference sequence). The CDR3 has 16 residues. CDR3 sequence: CASSIDPGLNYNEQFF. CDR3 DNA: TGTGCCAGTAGTATAGATCCGGGCTTGAACTACAATGAGCAGTTCTTC.

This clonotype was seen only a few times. In nucleotides, the CDR3 is TGCAGTGGCGCCACGGCGAACACCGGGGAGCTGTTTTTT. Its protein product is CSGATANTGELFF. This chain links TRBV20-1 with TRBJ2-2; unclear D gene. This CDR3 region has 13 residues. CDR1 DFQATT and CDR2 SNEGSKA come from the germline V gene (reference sequence). V was clipped by 7 bases and J by 0 bases, with 9 bases between them.

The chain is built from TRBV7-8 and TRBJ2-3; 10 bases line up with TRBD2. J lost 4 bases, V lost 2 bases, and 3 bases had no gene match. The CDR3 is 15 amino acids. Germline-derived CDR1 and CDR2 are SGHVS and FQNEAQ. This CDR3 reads CASSLNLAGADTQYF. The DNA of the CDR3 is TGTGCCAGCAGCTTAAATCTAGCGGGAGCAGATACGCAGTATTTT.

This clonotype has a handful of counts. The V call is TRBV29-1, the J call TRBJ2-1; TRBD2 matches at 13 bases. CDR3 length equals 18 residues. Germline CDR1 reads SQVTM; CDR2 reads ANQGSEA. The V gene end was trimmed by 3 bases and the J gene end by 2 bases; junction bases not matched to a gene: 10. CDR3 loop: CSVDQILGLAGPYNEQFF. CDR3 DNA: TGCAGCGTTGACCAGATACTGGGACTAGCGGGACCCTACAATGAGCAGTTCTTC.

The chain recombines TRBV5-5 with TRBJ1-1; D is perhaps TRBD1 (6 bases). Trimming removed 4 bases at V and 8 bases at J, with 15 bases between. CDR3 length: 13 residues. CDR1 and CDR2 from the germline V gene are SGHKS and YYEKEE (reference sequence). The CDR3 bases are TGTGCCAGCAGCAAAACAGGGTCGGGGGAAGCTTTCTTT. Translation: CASSKTGSGEAFF.

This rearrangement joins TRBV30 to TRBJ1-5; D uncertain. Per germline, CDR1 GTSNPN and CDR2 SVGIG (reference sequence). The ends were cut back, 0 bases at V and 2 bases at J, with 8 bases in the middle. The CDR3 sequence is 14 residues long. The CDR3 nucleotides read TGTGCCTGGAGTGTACAAATGGGCAATCAGCCCCAGCATTTT. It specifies CAWSVQMGNQPQHF.

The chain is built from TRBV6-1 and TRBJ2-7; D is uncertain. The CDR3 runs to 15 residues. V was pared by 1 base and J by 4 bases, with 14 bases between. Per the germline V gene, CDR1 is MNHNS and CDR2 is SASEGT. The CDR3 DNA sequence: TGTGCCAGCAGTGAAGAACTCCTGAAGCTATACGAGCAGTACTTC. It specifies CASSEELLKLYEQYF.

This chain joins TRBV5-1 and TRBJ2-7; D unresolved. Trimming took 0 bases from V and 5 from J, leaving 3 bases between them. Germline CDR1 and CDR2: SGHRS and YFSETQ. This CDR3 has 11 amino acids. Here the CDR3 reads CASSLEDEQYF. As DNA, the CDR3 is TGCGCCAGCAGCTTGGAGGACGAGCAGTACTTC.

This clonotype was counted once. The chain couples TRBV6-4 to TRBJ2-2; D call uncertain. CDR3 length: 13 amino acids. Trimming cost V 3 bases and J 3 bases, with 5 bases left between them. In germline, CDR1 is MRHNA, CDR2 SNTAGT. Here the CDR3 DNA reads TGTGCCAGCAGTGATATTTACACCGGGGAGCTGTTTTTT. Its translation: CASSDIYTGELFF.

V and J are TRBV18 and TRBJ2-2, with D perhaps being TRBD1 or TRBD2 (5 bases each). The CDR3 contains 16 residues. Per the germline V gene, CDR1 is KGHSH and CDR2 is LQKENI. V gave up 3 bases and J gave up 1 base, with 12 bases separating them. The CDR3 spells CASSPRPGLNTGELFF. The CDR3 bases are TGTGCCAGCTCACCCCGGCCGGGGCTGAACACCGGGGAGCTGTTTTTT. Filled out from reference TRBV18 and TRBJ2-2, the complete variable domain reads NAGVMQNPRHLVRRRGQEARLRCSPMKGHSHVYWYRQLPEEGLKFMVYLQKENIIDESGMPKERFSAEFPKEGPSILRIQQVVRGDSAAYFCASSPRPGLNTGELFFGEGSRLTVL.

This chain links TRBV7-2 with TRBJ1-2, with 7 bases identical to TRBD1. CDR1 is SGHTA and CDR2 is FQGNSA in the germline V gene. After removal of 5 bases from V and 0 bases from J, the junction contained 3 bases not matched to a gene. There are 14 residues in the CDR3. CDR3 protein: CASSSDRANYGYTF. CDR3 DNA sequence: TGTGCCAGCAGCAGCGACAGGGCTAACTATGGCTACACCTTC.

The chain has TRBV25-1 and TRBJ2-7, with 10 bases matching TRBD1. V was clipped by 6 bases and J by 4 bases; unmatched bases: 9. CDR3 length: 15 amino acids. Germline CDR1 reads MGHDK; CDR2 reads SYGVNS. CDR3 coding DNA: TGTGCCAGCAGCCCGACCGGGACAGGGGTATACGAGCAGTACTTC. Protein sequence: CASSPTGTGVYEQYF.

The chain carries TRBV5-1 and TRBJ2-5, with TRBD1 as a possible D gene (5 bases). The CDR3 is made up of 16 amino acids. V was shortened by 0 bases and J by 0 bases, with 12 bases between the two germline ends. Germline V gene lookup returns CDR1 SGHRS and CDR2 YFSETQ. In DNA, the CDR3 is TGCGCCAGCAGCTTGGCCCACAGGACATACCAAGAGACCCAGTACTTC. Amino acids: CASSLAHRTYQETQYF.

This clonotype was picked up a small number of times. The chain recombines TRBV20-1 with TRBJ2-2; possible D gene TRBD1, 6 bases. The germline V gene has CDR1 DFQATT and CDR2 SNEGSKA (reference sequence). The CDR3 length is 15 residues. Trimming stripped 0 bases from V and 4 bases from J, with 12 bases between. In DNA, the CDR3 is TGCAGTGCTAGAGATCAGGGGCGGCCCACCGGGGAGCTGTTTTTT. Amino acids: CSARDQGRPTGELFF.

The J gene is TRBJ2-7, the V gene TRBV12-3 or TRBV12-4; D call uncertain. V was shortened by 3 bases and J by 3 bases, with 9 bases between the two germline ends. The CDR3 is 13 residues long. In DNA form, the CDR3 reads TGTGCCAGCAGTTTTGCGGACGGCTACGAGCAGTACTTC. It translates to CASSFADGYEQYF.

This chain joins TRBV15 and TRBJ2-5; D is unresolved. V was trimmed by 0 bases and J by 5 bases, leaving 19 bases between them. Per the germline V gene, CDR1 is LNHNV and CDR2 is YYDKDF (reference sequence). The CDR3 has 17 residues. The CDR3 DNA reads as TGTGCCACCAGCAGAGATCCCAGGTATAGAAGTTTGGAGACCCAGTACTTC. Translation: CATSRDPRYRSLETQYF.